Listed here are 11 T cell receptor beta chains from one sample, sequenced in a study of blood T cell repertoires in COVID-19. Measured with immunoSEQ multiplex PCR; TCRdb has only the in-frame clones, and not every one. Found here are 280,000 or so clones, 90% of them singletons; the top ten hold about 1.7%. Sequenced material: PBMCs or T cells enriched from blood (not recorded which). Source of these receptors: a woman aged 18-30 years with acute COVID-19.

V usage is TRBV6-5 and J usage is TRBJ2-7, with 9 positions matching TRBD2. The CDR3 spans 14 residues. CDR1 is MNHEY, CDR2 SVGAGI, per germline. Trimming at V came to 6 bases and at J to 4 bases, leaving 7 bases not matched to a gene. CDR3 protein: CASRGTSWSYEQYF. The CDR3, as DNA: TGTGCCAGCAGAGGGACTAGCTGGTCTTACGAGCAGTACTTC.

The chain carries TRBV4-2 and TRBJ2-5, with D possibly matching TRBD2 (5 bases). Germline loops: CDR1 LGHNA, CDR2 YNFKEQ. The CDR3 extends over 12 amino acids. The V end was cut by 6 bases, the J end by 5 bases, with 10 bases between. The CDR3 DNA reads TGTGCCAGCAGTAGGGCTAGCGAGACCCAGTACTTC. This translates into CASSRASETQYF.

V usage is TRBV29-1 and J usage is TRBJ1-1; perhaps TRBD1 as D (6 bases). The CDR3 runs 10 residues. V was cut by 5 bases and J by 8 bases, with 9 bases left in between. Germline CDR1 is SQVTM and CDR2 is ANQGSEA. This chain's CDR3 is CSVLGTEAFF. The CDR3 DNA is TGCAGCGTTCTAGGGACAGAAGCTTTCTTT.

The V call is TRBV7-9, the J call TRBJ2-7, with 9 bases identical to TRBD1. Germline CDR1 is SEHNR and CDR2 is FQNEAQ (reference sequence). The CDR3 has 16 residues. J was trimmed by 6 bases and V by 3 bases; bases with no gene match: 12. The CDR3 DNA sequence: TGTGCCAGCAGCTTCCGCATCTGGGACAGGGACTGCGAGCAGTACTTC. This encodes CASSFRIWDRDCEQYF.

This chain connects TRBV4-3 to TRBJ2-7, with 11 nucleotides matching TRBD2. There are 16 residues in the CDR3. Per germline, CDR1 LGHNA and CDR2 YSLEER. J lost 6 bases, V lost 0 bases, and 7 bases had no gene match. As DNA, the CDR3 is TGCGCCAGCAGCCAAGAAATAGCGGGGGGGAGAGTCGAGCAGTACTTC. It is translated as CASSQEIAGGRVEQYF.

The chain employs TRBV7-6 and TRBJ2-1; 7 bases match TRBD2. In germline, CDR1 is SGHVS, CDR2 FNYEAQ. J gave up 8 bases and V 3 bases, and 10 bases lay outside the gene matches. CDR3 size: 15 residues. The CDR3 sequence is CASSFRAGEGYEQFF. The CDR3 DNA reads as TGTGCCAGCAGCTTTCGGGCGGGAGAAGGATATGAGCAGTTCTTC.

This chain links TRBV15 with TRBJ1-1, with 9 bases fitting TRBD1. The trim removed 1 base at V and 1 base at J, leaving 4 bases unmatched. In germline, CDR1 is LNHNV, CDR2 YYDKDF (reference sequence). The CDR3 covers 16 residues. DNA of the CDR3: TGTGCCACCAGCAGAGCGCAGGGACAGGGGAACACTGAAGCTTTCTTT. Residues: CATSRAQGQGNTEAFF.

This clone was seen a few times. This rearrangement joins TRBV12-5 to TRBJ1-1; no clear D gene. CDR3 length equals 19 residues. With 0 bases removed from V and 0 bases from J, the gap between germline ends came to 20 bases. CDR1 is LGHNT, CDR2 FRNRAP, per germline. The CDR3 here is CASGLVQDGVTGMNTEAFF. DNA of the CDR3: TGTGCTAGTGGTTTGGTACAAGATGGGGTTACGGGGATGAACACTGAAGCTTTCTTT.

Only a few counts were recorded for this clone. The CDR3 loop reads CASSYSATGEKLFF. The CDR3 DNA sequence: TGTGCCAGCAGTTACTCGGCCACGGGGGAAAAACTGTTTTTT. This chain connects TRBV6-5 to TRBJ1-4, with unresolved D. Trimming left V 0 bases short and J 8 bases short, with 10 bases between. The CDR3 is made up of 14 amino acids. The germline CDR1 and CDR2 sequences are MNHEY and SVGAGI.

DNA of the CDR3: TGCGCCAGCAGTTGGGACAGGGATAATTCACCCCTCCACTTT. It codes for CASSWDRDNSPLHF. This chain uses TRBV5-1 with TRBJ1-6; 9 nucleotides line up with TRBD1. Germline CDR1 is SGHRS and CDR2 is YFSETQ. This CDR3 is built from 14 residues. The trim removed 5 bases at V and 5 bases at J, leaving 2 bases unmatched.

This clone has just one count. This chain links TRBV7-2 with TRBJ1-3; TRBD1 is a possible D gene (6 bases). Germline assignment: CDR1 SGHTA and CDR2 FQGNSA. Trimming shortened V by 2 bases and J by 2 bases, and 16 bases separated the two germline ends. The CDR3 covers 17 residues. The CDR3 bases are TGTGCCAGCAGCTTATGGCCCTCCGGGACACCTGGAAACACCATATATTTT. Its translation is CASSLWPSGTPGNTIYF.